This T cell receptor beta chain came from a study of T cells in Graves' hyperthyroidism and ophthalmopathy. Amplification of TCR beta CDR3 regions used RNA as the template. During a first-round RT-PCR of the TCR CDR3, the HTBI primer set was used. Using its own MiXCR run on the multiplex PCR reads, TCRdb lists one record per CDR3 protein. The data contain approximately 360,000 distinct CDR3 sequences, 15% to 19% of them singletons. Criteria for exclusion of patients were uncontrolled infection, other autoimmune disease, pregnancy or lactation. This clonotype occurred many times. V lost 5 bases to trimming and J lost 9 bases; unmatched junction nucleotides: 11. The CDR3 covers 16 residues. Germline lookup yields CDR1 SEHNR and CDR2 FQNEAQ (reference sequence).

This chain uses TRBV7-9 with TRBJ2-1; 12 bases match TRBD2. Sequenced sample: blood. This clonotype originated in a woman aged 18-29 years with Graves' hyperthyroidism that later progressed to Graves' ophthalmopathy. The CDR3 sequence: CASSPRTSGENLEQFF. In nucleotides, the CDR3 is TGTGCCAGCAGCCCTCGGACTAGCGGGGAAAACCTTGAGCAGTTCTTC. The full variable domain, with the rest looked up from reference TRBV7-9 and TRBJ2-1, is DTGVSQNPRHKITKRGQNVTFRCDPISEHNRLYWYRQTLGQGPEFLTYFQNEAQLEKSRLLSDRFSAERPKGSFSTLEIQRTEQGDSAMYLCASSPRTSGENLEQFFGPGTRLTVL.